The 23 T cell receptor beta chains below all came from one sample that was sequenced in a study of CD8 T cells in Susac syndrome (dated by TCRdb to between 2018 and 2021). Receptors were amplified or captured by the immunoSEQ multiplex PCR assay. RNA was extracted with the RNeasy kit and about 0.5 to 1 ug was reverse transcribed using random hexamers. The raw public reads went through TCRdb reprocessing: fastp at Q25, MiXCR clone calling, in-frame beta chains kept. For every CDR3 protein sequence, its rows merge into one entry that carries the most common genes and DNA. This sample gives about 120,000 distinct CDR3 sequences in total; 96% of them show up just once. In total, the top ten clones hold 0.11% to 0.15% of the sample. Input material: CD4+ T cells from PBMCs. These receptors were taken from a human donor with Susac syndrome.

The chain recombines TRBV7-2 with TRBJ2-2; no firm D call. Trimming left V 5 bases short and J 2 bases short, with 6 bases between. Germline values: CDR1 SGHTA, CDR2 FQGNSA. The length of the CDR3 is 13 residues. The CDR3 here is CASSHPNTGELFF. Here the CDR3 DNA reads TGTGCCAGCAGCCATCCTAACACCGGGGAGCTGTTTTTT.

This chain uses TRBV20-1 with TRBJ2-1, with D tentatively TRBD1 or TRBD2 (5 bases each). In germline, CDR1 is DFQATT, CDR2 SNEGSKA (reference sequence). V dropped 6 bases and J dropped 0 bases, with 18 bases sitting between them. CDR3 size: 16 residues. In DNA form, the CDR3 reads TGCAGTGCCCCCTCCGGGACCGCCAGCTCCTACAATGAGCAGTTCTTC. Protein: CSAPSGTASSYNEQFF.

The genes are TRBV2 and TRBJ2-7, with D perhaps TRBD2 (6 bases). The V end lost 6 bases, the J end lost 3 bases, and 9 bases lay between the germline ends. This CDR3 is built from 12 residues. Germline assignment: CDR1 SNHLY and CDR2 FYNNEI. The CDR3 DNA follows: TGTGCCAGCAGGGCGACTAGCTACGAGCAGTACTTC. Its translation is CASRATSYEQYF. Full variable domain (rest looked up from reference TRBV2 and TRBJ2-7): EPEVTQTPSHQVTQMGQEVILRCVPISNHLYFYWYRQILGQKVEFLVSFYNNEISEKSEIFDDQFSVERPDGSNFTLKIRSTKLEDSAMYFCASRATSYEQYFGPGTRLTVT.

This chain uses TRBV2 with TRBJ2-1, with 8 bases aligning to TRBD1. Trimming took 6 bases from V and 9 from J; bases not matched to a gene: 1. CDR1 SNHLY and CDR2 FYNNEI come from the germline V gene. CDR3 length equals 11 residues. The CDR3 protein is CASRGQVEQFF. CDR3 coding DNA: TGTGCCAGCAGGGGACAGGTTGAGCAGTTCTTC.

This chain links TRBV28 with TRBJ2-1, with 8 positions matching TRBD2. Unmatched junction bases numbered 10, after V lost 6 bases and J lost 3 bases. The CDR3 covers 16 residues. The V gene's germline CDR1 is MDHEN and CDR2 SYDVKM. Here the CDR3 DNA reads TGTGCCAGCAGGGGAGCGGGAGTAGGGTTCTACAATGAGCAGTTCTTC. Residues: CASRGAGVGFYNEQFF.

The chain links TRBV30 to TRBJ1-2, with TRBD1 identical over 9 bases. The V segment lost 2 bases and the J segment 7 bases; nucleotides outside the gene matches: 8. CDR1 and CDR2 (germline): GTSNPN, SVGIG (reference sequence). The length of the CDR3 is 14 residues. For the CDR3, the DNA is TGTGCCTGGAGTTCCCAGGGGACAGGGCTTGGCTACACCTTC. Residues: CAWSSQGTGLGYTF.

CDR3 residues: CSASQHTGEPQHF. In DNA form, the CDR3 reads TGCAGTGCTAGCCAGCACACGGGAGAGCCCCAGCATTTT. The V and J genes are TRBV20-1 and TRBJ1-5; no firm D call. Per the germline V gene, CDR1 is DFQATT and CDR2 is SNEGSKA (reference sequence). The CDR3 spans 13 residues. V lost 3 bases and J lost 8, with 14 bases in between.

This chain connects TRBV20-1 to TRBJ2-2; D remains unclear. With 3 bases removed from V and 4 bases from J, the gap between germline ends came to 18 bases. The length of the CDR3 is 16 residues. Germline values: CDR1 DFQATT, CDR2 SNEGSKA (reference sequence). The CDR3 nucleotides are TGCAGTGCTAGTTCGAACGGCGCCTCGGGCACCGGGGAGCTGTTTTTT. This encodes CSASSNGASGTGELFF.

V gene TRBV3-1 combines with J gene TRBJ1-5; D unresolved. There are 13 residues in the CDR3. Germline CDR1 and CDR2: LGHDT and YNNKEL (reference sequence). Trimming shortened V by 3 bases and J by 2 bases, and 5 bases separated the two germline ends. The CDR3 DNA reads as TGTGCCAGCAGCCATCATGGCAATCAGCCCCAGCATTTT. Translation gives CASSHHGNQPQHF.

This chain joins TRBV4-3 and TRBJ1-2; a weak D match, TRBD1 (6 bases). Germline loops: CDR1 LGHNA, CDR2 YSLEER. The V and J ends lost 0 bases and 4 bases respectively, with 15 bases between them. This CDR3 is 16 amino acids long. The CDR3 is CASSQDTQGSGYGYTF. The CDR3 nucleotides are TGCGCCAGCAGCCAAGATACGCAGGGGTCGGGCTATGGCTACACCTTC.

The chain employs TRBV5-1 and TRBJ2-2, with D hard to call. Germline V CDR1 and CDR2: SGHRS, YFSETQ. V was shortened by 6 bases and J by 2 bases, with 14 bases between the two germline ends. CDR3 length equals 15 residues. The CDR3 loop reads CASKKDPENTGELFF. The CDR3 bases are TGCGCCAGCAAAAAGGATCCAGAAAACACCGGGGAGCTGTTTTTT. The full variable domain, its missing parts supplied by reference TRBV5-1 and TRBJ2-2, is KAGVTQTPRYLIKTRGQQVTLSCSPISGHRSVSWYQQTPGQGLQFLFEYFSETQRNKGNFPGRFSGRQFSNSRSEMNVSTLELGDSALYLCASKKDPENTGELFFGEGSRLTVL.

This chain connects TRBV29-1 to TRBJ2-5; 14 nucleotides match TRBD2. The V gene's germline CDR1 is SQVTM and CDR2 ANQGSEA. V gave up 6 bases and J gave up 8 bases; unmatched junction bases: 8. The CDR3 runs to 14 residues. CDR3 coding DNA: TGCAGCGTACTAACCGGGACTAGCGGGAGCACCCAGTACTTC. This codes for CSVLTGTSGSTQYF.

This chain uses TRBV30 with TRBJ2-2; a weak D match, TRBD1 (5 bases). Germline-derived CDR1 and CDR2 are GTSNPN and SVGIG (reference sequence). The CDR3 sequence is 14 residues long. V gave up 3 bases and J gave up 4 bases, with 12 bases separating them. In DNA form, the CDR3 reads TGTGCCTGGAGGAGACAGTTTCTCACCGGGGAGCTGTTTTTT. The encoded protein is CAWRRQFLTGELFF.

J is TRBJ2-5 and V is TRBV2, with D possibly being TRBD1 (5 bases). Germline CDR1 reads SNHLY; CDR2 reads FYNNEI. Deletions cut 4 bases from V and 5 bases from J, with 11 bases between. This CDR3 region has 13 residues. The CDR3 nucleotides are TGTGCCAGCAGTGTCTTGGGGCGGGAGACCCAGTACTTC. Residues: CASSVLGRETQYF.

This clonotype was seen a single time. V gene TRBV5-1 combines with J gene TRBJ2-3; possible D gene TRBD1, 5 bases. Germline CDR1 is SGHRS and CDR2 is YFSETQ. CDR3 length: 17 residues. With 0 bases removed from V and 5 bases from J, the gap between germline ends came to 19 bases. CDR3 amino acids: CASSLGGRGEQQDTQYF. The CDR3 DNA reads TGCGCCAGCAGCTTGGGGGGCCGAGGAGAGCAACAAGATACGCAGTATTTT.

This chain uses TRBV29-1 with TRBJ2-3, with a weak D call TRBD2 (5 bases). In germline, CDR1 is SQVTM, CDR2 ANQGSEA. This CDR3 spans 17 amino acids. V lost 3 bases and J 0 bases, leaving 19 bases between the germline ends. CDR3 sequence (DNA): TGCAGCGTTGAGGGAGCTTGGACTTTCGGTAGCACAGATACGCAGTATTTT. Protein sequence: CSVEGAWTFGSTDTQYF.

V and J are TRBV20-1 and TRBJ2-7; D not resolved. This CDR3 is built from 14 residues. V was clipped by 1 base and J by 2 bases, with 12 bases between them. Germline CDR1 DFQATT, CDR2 SNEGSKA (reference sequence). The CDR3 here is CSARGQKITYEQYF. DNA of the CDR3: TGCAGTGCTAGAGGCCAGAAAATTACCTACGAGCAGTACTTC.

This rearrangement joins TRBV20-1 to TRBJ2-3; D ambiguous. CDR1 is DFQATT and CDR2 is SNEGSKA in the germline V gene (reference sequence). CDR3 length: 14 residues. The germline V and J ends were trimmed by 0 bases and 3 bases, with 10 bases remaining between them. CDR3 coding DNA: TGCAGTGCTAGAGACGGGCGGCGGACAGATACGCAGTATTTT. Translated: CSARDGRRTDTQYF.

The CDR3 DNA sequence: TGTGCCAGCTGGGGGAGCACAGATACGCAGTATTTT. Translated, it gives CASWGSTDTQYF. This sequence joins TRBV6-5 and TRBJ2-3, with D possibly being TRBD1 or TRBD2 (5 bases each). The germline V gene has CDR1 MNHEY and CDR2 SVGAGI. CDR3 length equals 12 residues. V dropped 8 bases and J dropped 0 bases, with 6 bases sitting between them.

The V call is TRBV5-6, the J call TRBJ1-1; 7 nucleotides line up with TRBD1. CDR1 is SGHDT, CDR2 YYEEEE, per germline. The CDR3 is 15 residues long. The V segment lost 2 bases and the J segment 3 bases; nucleotides outside the gene matches: 7. The CDR3 loop reads CASSLNPRGDTEAFF. In nucleotides, the CDR3 is TGTGCCAGCAGCTTAAACCCCAGGGGGGACACTGAAGCTTTCTTT.

The rearrangement joins TRBV19 to TRBJ1-4; 7 bases fit TRBD1. Germline-derived CDR1 and CDR2 are LNHDA and SQIVND (reference sequence). CDR3 size: 14 residues. The junction had 7 bases not matched to a gene; V was cut back by 8 bases and J by 4 bases. Written as DNA, the CDR3 is TGTGCCAGTCGGGACAGTCGCTTTAATGAAAAACTGTTTTTT. Translating gives CASRDSRFNEKLFF. Variable domain in full (rest from reference TRBV19 and TRBJ1-4): DGGITQSPKYLFRKEGQNVTLSCEQNLNHDAMYWYRQDPGQGLRLIYYSQIVNDFQKGDIAEGYSVSREKKESFPLTVTSAQKNPTAFYLCASRDSRFNEKLFFGSGTQLSVL.

This chain joins TRBV24-1 and TRBJ1-2; D uncertain. The CDR3 runs 14 residues. Trimming pared 4 bases from V and 5 bases from J, leaving 13 bases between. Per the germline V gene, CDR1 is KGHDR and CDR2 is SFDVKD. As DNA, the CDR3 is TGTGCCACCAGTGACTCGCCAGCACTATATGGCTACACCTTC. Amino acids: CATSDSPALYGYTF.

The rearrangement uses TRBV9 and TRBJ2-5, with TRBD2 matching 10 bases. V shed 4 bases, J shed 5 bases, and the junction held 11 bases outside the gene matches. The CDR3 has 16 amino acids. Germline CDR1 SGDLS, CDR2 YYNGEE. In DNA form, the CDR3 reads TGTGCCAGCAGCCTTGGGGGGACTAGCGTGGGCGAGACCCAGTACTTC. Translated: CASSLGGTSVGETQYF.